The 21 T cell receptor beta chains below all came from one sample that was sequenced in a study of CD4+ T cells in melanoma. The protocol was immunoSEQ multiplex PCR, while the TCRdb copy is restricted to in-frame clones and leaves out a portion. This table holds approximately 20,000 clones, about three quarters found once. The origin of the receptors is a human donor with melanoma.

This clone was detected only a few times. V and J are TRBV6-1 and TRBJ1-6; unclear D gene. CDR1 is MNHNS, CDR2 SASEGT, per germline. There are 15 residues in the CDR3. V lost 11 bases and J 0 bases, leaving 14 bases between the germline ends. The CDR3: CAALEGFSYNSPLHF. The DNA for the CDR3 is TGTGCCGCACTCGAGGGATTCTCCTATAATTCACCCCTCCACTTT.

The J gene is TRBJ2-3, the V gene TRBV11-3, with D unclear. In germline, CDR1 is SGHNT, CDR2 YENEEA. The CDR3 is 14 amino acids. V lost 1 base and J 3 bases, leaving 8 bases between the germline ends. DNA for the CDR3: TGTGCCAGCAGCTTAGGGGTAGGGACAGATACGCAGTATTTT. Translation: CASSLGVGTDTQYF. Full variable domain (remainder filled in from reference TRBV11-3 and TRBJ2-3): EAGVVQSPRYKIIEKKQPVAFWCNPISGHNTLYWYLQNLGQGPELLIRYENEEAVDDSQLPKDRFSAERLKGVDSTLKIQPAELGDSAVYLCASSLGVGTDTQYFGPGTRLTVL.

V and J are TRBV11-2 and TRBJ1-5; 9 bases are a match to TRBD1. Germline values: CDR1 SGHAT, CDR2 FQNNGV. Trimming at V came to 1 base and at J to 3 bases, leaving 13 bases not matched to a gene. The CDR3 length is 19 residues. The chain's CDR3 is CASSLAGTGSRFINQPQHF. For the CDR3, the DNA is TGTGCCAGCAGCTTAGCTGGGACAGGGTCCCGATTTATCAATCAGCCCCAGCATTTT.

V gene TRBV18 combines with J gene TRBJ2-1, with 10 bases identical to TRBD2. The CDR3 length is 17 residues. Germline-derived CDR1 and CDR2 are KGHSH and LQKENI. Germline trimming cut 2 bases from V and 7 bases from J; bases unmatched to any gene: 11. The CDR3 DNA sequence: TGTGCCAGCTCACCAACAGCGGGGGGGGATCCTTCTAATGAGCAGTTCTTC. This codes for CASSPTAGGDPSNEQFF.

The chain recombines TRBV4-1 with TRBJ1-2; 9 bases line up with TRBD1. Germline CDR1 reads MGHRA; CDR2 reads YSYEKL. V dropped 1 base and J dropped 7; count of bases not matched to a gene: 4. The CDR3 covers 14 residues. The DNA for the CDR3 is TGCGCCAGCAGCCAAGGACAGGGGGTCGGTGGCTACACCTTC. It translates to CASSQGQGVGGYTF.

V is TRBV2 and J is TRBJ2-7; 15 positions match TRBD2. J gave up 6 bases and V 4 bases, and 4 bases lay outside the gene matches. CDR3 length: 15 residues. Germline lookup yields CDR1 SNHLY and CDR2 FYNNEI. This CDR3 reads CASSARTSGGVEQYF. In DNA, the CDR3 is TGTGCCAGCAGTGCTCGGACTAGCGGGGGGGTCGAGCAGTACTTC.

This clone occurred once. V usage is TRBV6-5 and J usage is TRBJ1-3; D possibly corresponds to TRBD1 (5 bases). Trimming removed 4 bases at V and 6 bases at J, with 13 bases between. The CDR3 runs 14 residues. Germline lookup yields CDR1 MNHEY and CDR2 SVGAGI. The CDR3 is CASSSRDSPNTIYF. CDR3 DNA sequence: TGTGCCAGCAGTTCGCGGGACTCACCAAACACCATATATTTT.

The chain is built from TRBV5-1 and TRBJ2-5; possibly TRBD2 for D (6 bases). This CDR3 is built from 13 residues. Trimming stripped 0 bases from V and 3 bases from J, with 6 bases between. Germline V gene data show CDR1 as SGHRS and CDR2 as YFSETQ. CDR3 loop: CASSLGGEETQYF. CDR3 bases: TGCGCCAGCAGCTTGGGCGGGGAAGAGACCCAGTACTTC. Based on the CDR3 plus reference TRBV5-1 and TRBJ2-5, the full variable domain is KAGVTQTPRYLIKTRGQQVTLSCSPISGHRSVSWYQQTPGQGLQFLFEYFSETQRNKGNFPGRFSGRQFSNSRSEMNVSTLELGDSALYLCASSLGGEETQYFGPGTRLLVL.

V gene TRBV7-8 combines with J gene TRBJ1-5; D is unclear. The CDR3 is 13 residues long. Trimming cost V 5 bases and J 4 bases, with 9 bases left between them. Germline V gives CDR1 SGHVS, CDR2 FQNEAQ. CDR3 protein: CASSHRSNQPQHF. CDR3 nucleotides: TGTGCCAGCAGCCACCGGAGTAATCAGCCCCAGCATTTT.

The rearrangement uses TRBV11-2 and TRBJ2-5, with TRBD2 matching 9 bases. Germline trimming cut 6 bases from V and 5 bases from J; bases unmatched to any gene: 13. The CDR3 loop spans 16 amino acids. Germline values: CDR1 SGHAT, CDR2 FQNNGV. The CDR3 DNA reads as TGTGCCAGCAGTCGACCCCCAGCGGGGGGAGGGGAGACCCAGTACTTC. Translation: CASSRPPAGGGETQYF. Full variable domain (outside the CDR3, taken from reference TRBV11-2 and TRBJ2-5): EAGVAQSPRYKIIEKRQSVAFWCNPISGHATLYWYQQILGQGPKLLIQFQNNGVVDDSQLPKDRFSAERLKGVDSTLKIQPAKLEDSAVYLCASSRPPAGGGETQYFGPGTRLLVL.

The chain combines TRBV5-1 with TRBJ2-7; perhaps TRBD1 as D (6 bases). The V gene lost 2 bases and the J gene lost 3 bases, with 9 bases spanning the gap. Germline CDR1 and CDR2: SGHRS and YFSETQ. The CDR3 runs 13 residues. The CDR3 nucleotides read TGCGCCAGCAGCTTTGACAGGAACTACGAGCAGTACTTC. This sequence encodes CASSFDRNYEQYF.

The chain employs TRBV7-2 and TRBJ2-3, with D unresolved. The length of the CDR3 is 13 residues. Germline V CDR1 and CDR2: SGHTA, FQGNSA. V lost 3 bases and J 4 bases, leaving 8 bases between the germline ends. CDR3 loop: CASSFATADTQYF. The CDR3 nucleotides are TGTGCCAGCAGCTTTGCCACGGCAGATACGCAGTATTTT. Full variable domain (missing parts from reference TRBV7-2 and TRBJ2-3): GAGVSQSPSNKVTEKGKDVELRCDPISGHTALYWYRQSLGQGLEFLIYFQGNSAPDKSGLPSDRFSAERTGGSVSTLTIQRTQQEDSAVYLCASSFATADTQYFGPGTRLTVL.

The genes are TRBV6-1 and TRBJ1-1; D ambiguous. This CDR3 has 15 residues. The V end lost 8 bases, the J end lost 1 base, and 17 bases lay between the germline ends. The V gene's germline CDR1 is MNHNS and CDR2 SASEGT. The CDR3 DNA reads TGTGCCAGCCGACCGCTCGATGTGGAGAACACTGAAGCTTTCTTT. Translating it yields CASRPLDVENTEAFF.

This clone was counted between two and nine times. The chain carries TRBV29-1 and TRBJ2-3; D perhaps matches TRBD1 (5 bases). The V and J ends lost 7 bases and 3 bases respectively, with 14 bases between them. Germline V gene sequence: CDR1 SQVTM, CDR2 ANQGSEA. The CDR3 consists of 13 residues. The CDR3, as DNA: TGCAGCGCGCTCAGGGATCGAACAGATACGCAGTATTTT. It encodes CSALRDRTDTQYF.

This chain connects TRBV15 to TRBJ1-4; 12 bases map to TRBD1. CDR1 is LNHNV, CDR2 YYDKDF, per germline (reference sequence). The ends lost 2 bases at V and 3 bases at J; junction bases unmatched: 22. The CDR3 loop spans 23 amino acids. This chain's CDR3 is CATSRRGRNWGQGAVGPNEKLFF. The CDR3 coding sequence is TGTGCCACCAGCAGAAGAGGACGCAACTGGGGACAGGGGGCAGTTGGGCCTAATGAAAAACTGTTTTTT.

The V and J genes are TRBV30 and TRBJ2-7; 7 nucleotides align to TRBD1. CDR3 length: 16 residues. The V and J ends lost 5 bases and 2 bases, in that order; junction bases with no gene match: 15. CDR1 and CDR2 (germline): GTSNPN, SVGIG (reference sequence). The CDR3 nucleotides read TGTGCCTGGGAAGGGAAACTGGGACAGCAGCCCTACGAGCAGTACTTC. Encoded protein: CAWEGKLGQQPYEQYF.

The rearrangement links TRBV6-1 to TRBJ1-6, with a weak D call TRBD1 (6 bases). V dropped 7 bases and J dropped 7 bases, with 17 bases sitting between them. CDR1 and CDR2 from the germline V gene are MNHNS and SASEGT. This CDR3 region has 15 residues. The DNA for the CDR3 is TGTGCCAGCAACTCAATGGACAGCGGGAATTCACCCCTCCACTTT. Residues: CASNSMDSGNSPLHF.

The chain has TRBV2 and TRBJ2-7, with TRBD2 matching over 10 bases. The germline V gene has CDR1 SNHLY and CDR2 FYNNEI. The V and J ends lost 5 bases and 0 bases, in that order; junction bases with no gene match: 7. CDR3 length: 16 residues. CDR3 bases: TGTGCCAGCAGTAGCCTAGCGGGGGCGACCTCCTACGAGCAGTACTTC. Its protein product is CASSSLAGATSYEQYF.

The gene calls are TRBV4-1 and TRBJ1-2; D ambiguous. The ends were cut back, 4 bases at V and 3 bases at J, with 9 bases in the middle. This CDR3 has 13 residues. Germline V gene data show CDR1 as MGHRA and CDR2 as YSYEKL. CDR3 protein: CASSPDGDYGYTF. The CDR3 coding sequence is TGCGCCAGCAGCCCGGACGGAGACTATGGCTACACCTTC.

For the CDR3, the DNA is TGCGCCAGCAGCTTGGCCCCAGGAGGGTATGGAGAGACCCAGTACTTC. Translating gives CASSLAPGGYGETQYF. This chain links TRBV5-1 with TRBJ2-5; D possibly corresponds to TRBD2 (6 bases). Per the germline V gene, CDR1 is SGHRS and CDR2 is YFSETQ. The CDR3 contains 16 residues. V lost 0 bases and J lost 4, with 16 bases in between.

This chain links TRBV7-2 with TRBJ2-7, with 8 nucleotides matching TRBD2. CDR1 and CDR2 (germline): SGHTA, FQGNSA. V lost 6 bases, J lost 2 bases, and 12 bases stayed unmatched. This CDR3 has 16 amino acids. The CDR3 region has the DNA TGTGCCAGCAGGAAAGACTGGGGACTAGGTACCTACGAGCAGTACTTC. Translating gives CASRKDWGLGTYEQYF.